The rows below give T cell receptor beta chains drawn from one sample of a study of sequential checkpoint blockade in melanoma. Profiling relied on immunoSEQ multiplex PCR, and the TCRdb table lists in-frame clones only, not all of them. The sample carries 40,000 or so clones, about nine tenths recorded once. This specimen was CD8+ T cells sorted from blood (inferred from file names), taken from a patient given nivolumab and ipilimumab in sequence. These receptors came from a human donor with melanoma. Both conserved end residues are part of each CDR3. A D gene is named only where the DNA matches it firmly. Rows give clone size only sometimes, using once, few, many, or a class for an expanded clone.

J gene,clone size,D gene,V gene,CDR3 DNA,CDR3 protein
TRBJ1-5,.,.,TRBV7-9,TGTGCCAGCAGCGCTAATAGCAATCAGCCCCAGCATTTT,CASSANSNQPQHF
TRBJ1-3,.,.,TRBV4-1,TGCGCCAGCGCCTGGGGGGTTGGAAACACCATATATTTT,CASAWGVGNTIYF
TRBJ1-5,few,.,TRBV7-9,TGTGCCGTGGAGGACCGCCAAGGGCTAACTCATTTT,CAVEDRQGLTHF
TRBJ1-2,.,.,TRBV18,TGTGCCAGCTCACCCGGGGACTCTAACCCTCACTATGGCTACACCTTC,CASSPGDSNPHYGYTF
TRBJ1-3,.,.,TRBV29-1,TGCAGCGCCCAGGGCTTCCACACCATACATTTT,CSAQGFHTIHF
TRBJ2-1,.,TRBD2,TRBV27,TGTGCCAGCTACAGACTAGCGGGAAATAATGAGCAGTTCTTC,CASYRLAGNNEQFF
TRBJ1-1,.,TRBD1,TRBV28,TGTGCCAGCACCCCTCCCTGGACAGGGGACACTGAAGCTTTCTTT,CASTPPWTGDTEAFF
TRBJ2-2,.,TRBD1,TRBV4-1,TGCGCCACCAAGGGACAGGGTAGTGGAACCGGGGAGCTGTTTTTT,CATKGQGSGTGELFF
TRBJ1-6,.,.,TRBV2,TGTGCCAGCAGTGATGGGCAGGGGCCCTCACCCCTCCACTTT,CASSDGQGPSPLHF
TRBJ1-1,.,TRBD1,TRBV9,TGTGCCAGCAGCGTAGAGGCAGGGGGGTGGGCTGAAGCTTTCTTT,CASSVEAGGWAEAFF
TRBJ1-1,.,TRBD1,TRBV29-1,TGCAGCGAAAGGACAGGGGGAAACACTGAAGCTTTCTTT,CSERTGGNTEAFF
TRBJ1-4,.,.,TRBV5-1,TGCGCCAGCAGCCAAAATCCTCTCAGGGCCGGAAACGAAAAACTGTTTTTT,CASSQNPLRAGNEKLFF
TRBJ2-7,once,.,TRBV29-1,TGCAGCGCCAGGGGGGCCCTCGCCGGGTACGAGCAGTACTTC,CSARGALAGYEQYF
TRBJ1-1,.,TRBD1,TRBV5-6,TGTGCCAGCAGCCTAGACAGGGTGAACACTGAAGCTTTCTTT,CASSLDRVNTEAFF
TRBJ2-1,.,.,TRBV5-1,TGCGCCAGCAGCCGGGAGTATAGAGTTGTTCTCCCAGACAATGAGCAGTTCTTC,CASSREYRVVLPDNEQFF
TRBJ2-2,few,TRBD2,TRBV7-6,TGTGCCAGCAGCTTAGCCGGGACTAGCGGCCGGGTCGGGGAGCTGTTTTTT,CASSLAGTSGRVGELFF
TRBJ2-4,.,TRBD2,TRBV9,TGTGCCAGCATCACTAGCGGGAGGGCAAAGAAAAACATTCAGTACTTC,CASITSGRAKKNIQYF
TRBJ2-1,.,.,TRBV25-1,TGTGCCAGCAGTGAATACGGGAGCGTCTCCAATGAGCAGTTCTTC,CASSEYGSVSNEQFF
TRBJ1-2,.,.,TRBV27,TGTGCCAGCAGTTCGACCCAGGGGAACTATGGCTACACCTTC,CASSSTQGNYGYTF
TRBJ1-2,.,TRBD1,TRBV27,TGTGCCAGCAGTTTTATCCGACAGGGGGACTATGGCTACACCTTC,CASSFIRQGDYGYTF
TRBJ2-1,.,TRBD1,TRBV30,TGTGCCTGGAGTGTTCAGACAGGGGGCGGACATGAGCAGTTCTTC,CAWSVQTGGGHEQFF
TRBJ2-2,.,.,TRBV11-2,TGTGCCAGCAGCTTTCTGGGGGCTTTGACCGGGGAGCTGTTTTTT,CASSFLGALTGELFF
TRBJ2-1,few,.,TRBV6-6,TGTGCCAGCAGTTATGGGGCAGGCAAGTTCTTC,CASSYGAGKFF
TRBJ1-5,.,.,TRBV27,TGTGCCAGCAGTTTGTCGGGGTCTCAGCCCCAGCATTTT,CASSLSGSQPQHF
TRBJ2-1,.,.,TRBV7-8,TGTGCCAGCAGCCCCAGACTTGGATCGGGGCAGTTCTTC,CASSPRLGSGQFF
TRBJ2-2,.,TRBD2,TRBV28,TGTGCCAGCAGTGCCCGGGAGGGGGTGGGCACCGGGGAGCTGTTTTTT,CASSAREGVGTGELFF
TRBJ2-3,once,.,TRBV4-2,TGTGCCAGCAGCCAAGAGGAGGGGAGCACAGATACGCAGTATTTT,CASSQEEGSTDTQYF